Listed below are T cell receptor beta chains from one sample, sequenced in a study of blood T cell repertoires in COVID-19. Clones were read by immunoSEQ multiplex PCR, and TCRdb kept only the in-frame ones, dropping some. There are fewer than 200,000 clones in the sample; around four fifths occur only once, and roughly 4.5% lies in the top ten. The sequencing sample was made of PBMCs or T cells enriched from blood (not recorded which). Every receptor here comes from a woman in her forties or fifties who had recovered from COVID-19. Both conserved end residues are part of each CDR3. A D gene is named only where the DNA matches it firmly.

V gene,D gene,CDR3 protein
TRBV9,TRBD2,CASSVASGVAEQFF
TRBV9,NA,CASSTRSWTDTQYF
TRBV4-1,NA,CASSQEAWNKETQYF
TRBV7-9,TRBD1,CASSQGGTGHNSPLHF
TRBV11-1,TRBD2,CASSPRGGLSRETQYF
TRBV9,TRBD2,CASSVPSGGATGELFF
TRBV2,TRBD1,CASSSGGPYNQPQHF
TRBV3-1/TRBV3-2,NA,CASSPRYPGATNYGYTF
TRBV4-2,TRBD1,CASSQDRTGVGNTIYF
TRBV5-1,TRBD1,CASSPGQGATGYGYTF
TRBV5-4,TRBD2,CASSLASGVAGELFF
TRBV5-1,TRBD1,CASSPRTGDTGYTF
TRBV28,TRBD2,CASSSRLMASGPHQETQYF
TRBV27,NA,CASSYTGELFF
TRBV9,NA,CASGAGRNSNQPQHF
TRBV15,TRBD2,CATSRDSGGAGMNTQYF
TRBV7-6,TRBD2,CASSQLAGGGTDTQYF
TRBV19,NA,CASSTYETQYF
TRBV12-3/TRBV12-4,NA,CASSLGGTQYF
TRBV2,NA,CASVRFGYTF
TRBV11-2,NA,CASSPDGGSPEAFF
TRBV7-2,TRBD1,CASSPTGQSNQPQHF
TRBV5-4,NA,CASSPKIGQHNEQFF
TRBV25-1,TRBD1,CASSGDSHSLNQPQHF
TRBV11-3,TRBD2,CASSLGSGGNNEQFF
TRBV7-2,NA,CASSSQSEQFF
TRBV7-9,NA,CASSPTAAPGYF
TRBV5-1,NA,CASSFEGNNEQFF
TRBV7-2,NA,CASTPGPGAEAFF
TRBV7-2,NA,CASSPVNQPQHF
TRBV30,NA,CAWSPGGYTEAFF
TRBV24-1,NA,CATSDSKGDTQYF
TRBV25-1,NA,CASSGDFTETQYF
TRBV18,NA,CASSGGFTASYNEQFF
TRBV7-2,TRBD2,CASSLGGGAWRTDTQYF
TRBV9,NA,CASSTRTAYNEQFF
TRBV5-6,NA,CASSWEETQYF
TRBV4-3,TRBD1,CASSAGGMNTEAFF
TRBV30,NA,CAWSPQRTLMNTEAFF
TRBV18,NA,CASSPDGQGRYGYTF
TRBV2,NA,CASSYRERKFF